This T cell receptor beta chain came from a study of vaccination effects on CD4 cells after COVID-19. Overall study context: Relative to the second dose, post-vaccine samples were obtained a median of 72 days later.

In the case of this clone: The target antigen is unknown.

The CDR3 runs to 14 residues. V lost 6 bases to trimming and J lost 4 bases, with 13 bases between them. CDR1 and CDR2 from the germline V gene are MNHEY and SVGAGI. Under the ViraFEST assay, PBMC were stimulated with viral peptide pools so that antigen-specific CD4+ T cells expanded. Sequencing was performed afterwards. A roughly 10-day culture period preceded the isolation of CD4+ T cells. The cohort was immunized with two doses of either the BNT162b2 or mRNA-1273 vaccine. Repertoires were generated with immunoSEQ multiplex PCR, while TCRdb's copy carries only in-frame clones and drops some. Of 30,000 to 40,000 clones listed, approximately 72% were seen once; the top ten hold more than 10%.

This receptor was taken from a human donor who received a COVID-19 vaccine. The sequenced sample was CD4+ T cells from PBMCs cultured with HCoV-229E spike peptides, obtained after COVID-19 vaccination. The V and J genes are TRBV6-5 and TRBJ1-5; the D is unclear. As DNA, the CDR3 is TGTGCCAGCAGACCCGGACGGAGGAATCAGCCCCAGCATTTT. It encodes CASRPGRRNQPQHF.